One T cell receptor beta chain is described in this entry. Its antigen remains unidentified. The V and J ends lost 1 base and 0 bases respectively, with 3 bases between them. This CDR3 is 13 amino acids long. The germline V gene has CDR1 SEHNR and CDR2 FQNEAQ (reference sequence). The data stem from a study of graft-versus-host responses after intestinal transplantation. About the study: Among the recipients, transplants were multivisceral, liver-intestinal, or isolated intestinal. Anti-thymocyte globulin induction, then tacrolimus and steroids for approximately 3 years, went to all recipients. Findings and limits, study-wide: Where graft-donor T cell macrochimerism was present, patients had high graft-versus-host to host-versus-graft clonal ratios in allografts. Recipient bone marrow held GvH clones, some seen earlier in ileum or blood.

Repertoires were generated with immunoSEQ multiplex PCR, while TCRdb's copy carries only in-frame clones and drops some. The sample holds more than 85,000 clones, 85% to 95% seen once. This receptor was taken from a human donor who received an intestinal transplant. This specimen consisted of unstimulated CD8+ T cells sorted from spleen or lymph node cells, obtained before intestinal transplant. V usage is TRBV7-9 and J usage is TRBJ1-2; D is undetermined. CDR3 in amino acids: CASSLGPNYGYTF. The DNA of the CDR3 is TGTGCCAGCAGCTTAGGGCCTAACTATGGCTACACCTTC.